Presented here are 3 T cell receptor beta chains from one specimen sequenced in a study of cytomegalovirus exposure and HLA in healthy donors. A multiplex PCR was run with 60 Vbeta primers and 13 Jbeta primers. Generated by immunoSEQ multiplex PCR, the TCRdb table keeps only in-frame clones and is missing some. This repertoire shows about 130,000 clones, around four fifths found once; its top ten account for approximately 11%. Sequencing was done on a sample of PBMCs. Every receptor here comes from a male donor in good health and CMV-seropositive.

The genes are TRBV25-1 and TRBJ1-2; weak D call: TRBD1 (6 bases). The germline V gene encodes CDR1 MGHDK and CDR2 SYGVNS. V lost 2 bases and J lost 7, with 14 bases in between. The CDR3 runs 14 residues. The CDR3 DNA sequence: TGTGCCAGCAGTGAAGGCAGGGGAATTGGTGGCTACACCTTC. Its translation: CASSEGRGIGGYTF.

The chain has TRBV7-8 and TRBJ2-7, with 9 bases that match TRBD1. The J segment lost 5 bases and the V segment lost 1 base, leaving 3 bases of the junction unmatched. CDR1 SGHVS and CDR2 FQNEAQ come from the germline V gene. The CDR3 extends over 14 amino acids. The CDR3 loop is CASSLGGTGNEQYF. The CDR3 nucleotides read TGTGCCAGCAGCTTAGGAGGGACAGGGAACGAGCAGTACTTC.

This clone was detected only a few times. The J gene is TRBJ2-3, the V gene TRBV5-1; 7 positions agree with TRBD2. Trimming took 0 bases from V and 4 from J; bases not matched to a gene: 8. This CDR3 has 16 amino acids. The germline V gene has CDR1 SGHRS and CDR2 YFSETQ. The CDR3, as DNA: TGCGCCAGCAGCTTGGTGGGGGGGTATGGTGCAGATACGCAGTATTTT. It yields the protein CASSLVGGYGADTQYF.